The entry that follows covers one T cell receptor (beta chain) sequence. Sequencing was performed with immunoSEQ multiplex PCR; in TCRdb, only in-frame clones are kept and a portion is missing. The top ten clones hold 43% of a sample with fewer than 70,000 clones, around 68% of them seen once. This entry belongs to a study of cytotoxic CD8 clonotypes in ibrutinib-treated CLL. Sequencing was performed on PBMCs, taken after 12 months of ibrutinib treatment. This clonotype originated in a human donor with chronic lymphocytic leukemia.

The chain's CDR3 is CATSRAQGRVYPSYEQYF. The CDR3 DNA reads as TGTGCCACCAGCAGAGCCCAAGGCCGGGTCTATCCCTCCTACGAGCAGTACTTC. V gene TRBV15 combines with J gene TRBJ2-7, with D unclear. The germline CDR1 and CDR2 sequences are LNHNV and YYDKDF (reference sequence). Trimming cost V 1 base and J 0 bases, with 19 bases left between them. This CDR3 has 18 amino acids. Full variable domain (rest looked up from reference TRBV15 and TRBJ2-7): DAMVIQNPRYQVTQFGKPVTLSCSQTLNHNVMYWYQQKSSQAPKLLFHYYDKDFNNEADTPDNFQSRRPNTSFCFLDIRSPGLGDTAMYLCATSRAQGRVYPSYEQYFGPGTRLTVT.